The present entry profiles one TCR beta chain with its context. Antigen: not known. The record originates from a study of T cell responses to AZD1222 COVID-19 vaccine. Broader study findings: Vaccine-associated CD4 TCRs spanned spike, dominant at 160-218 and 743-854. Increases in Spike-specific TCR breadth and depth were seen after two AZD1222 doses.

TCRdb's table, derived via immunoSEQ multiplex PCR, lists solely in-frame clones and lacks some. The repertoire includes some 150,000 clones, roughly nine tenths of them detected once, and roughly 4.4% sits in the top ten. Sequenced material: peripheral blood, taken on day 0 of MenACWY control vaccination. The sequence came from an adult in good health.

The CDR3 loop reads CASSLQGNYGYTF. The CDR3 coding sequence is TGTGCCAGCAGCTTACAGGGGAACTATGGCTACACCTTC. The genes are TRBV11-1 and TRBJ1-2, with TRBD1 as a possible D gene (6 bases). CDR1 is SGHAT, CDR2 FQDESV, per germline (reference sequence). V was cut by 2 bases and J by 2 bases, with 6 bases left in between. The CDR3 loop spans 13 amino acids.